These 17 T cell receptor beta chains share one sample of origin, sequenced in a study of cytomegalovirus exposure and HLA in healthy donors. The PCR made use of 60 Vbeta and 13 Jbeta primers. Repertoires were generated with immunoSEQ multiplex PCR, while TCRdb's copy carries only in-frame clones and drops some. The sample lists 150,000 or so clones, 81% seen once, with over 4.5% in the top ten. Sequenced sample: PBMCs. These TCRs come from a woman younger than 30 in good health and CMV-seropositive.

V and J are TRBV10-3 and TRBJ2-1; D unclear. Looked up from germline, CDR1 is ENHRY and CDR2 is SYGVKD. This CDR3 contains 16 residues. Trimming left V 0 bases short and J 6 bases short, with 15 bases between. CDR3 protein: CAISESVEQTLNEQFF. The CDR3 DNA follows: TGTGCCATCAGTGAGTCGGTGGAACAGACCCTCAATGAGCAGTTCTTC.

V gene TRBV7-9 combines with J gene TRBJ2-1, with D hard to call. Germline lookup yields CDR1 SEHNR and CDR2 FQNEAQ (reference sequence). The CDR3 consists of 13 residues. Trimming took off 7 bases at V and 6 bases at J, with 13 bases between the two ends. The DNA for the CDR3 is TGTGCCAGCACCCCTCCTAGAGGCAATGAGCAGTTCTTC. The encoded protein is CASTPPRGNEQFF.

The genes are TRBV6-1 and TRBJ1-5, with a possible D match to TRBD1 (6 bases). Per germline, CDR1 MNHNS and CDR2 SASEGT. With 11 bases removed from V and 1 base from J, the gap between germline ends came to 15 bases. This CDR3 region has 14 residues. The CDR3 region has the DNA TGTGCCGGAGCCCGGGACACAAGCAATCAGCCCCAGCATTTT. This translates into CAGARDTSNQPQHF.

The V gene is TRBV7-3, the J gene TRBJ2-1; 9 bases match TRBD2. Trimming at V came to 1 base and at J to 3 bases, leaving 10 bases not matched to a gene. This CDR3 spans 18 amino acids. Germline V gene lookup returns CDR1 SGHTA and CDR2 FQGTGA. In DNA, the CDR3 is TGTGCCAGCAGCTTAAGGGGTGGGGCTAGCGGGGACTACAATGAGCAGTTCTTC. The encoded protein is CASSLRGGASGDYNEQFF.

The rearrangement links TRBV4-2 to TRBJ2-7; 9 nucleotides line up with TRBD1. In germline, CDR1 is LGHNA, CDR2 YNFKEQ. The CDR3 extends over 17 amino acids. With V trimmed by 3 bases and J by 3 bases, 12 bases remained unmatched. Here the CDR3 reads CASSHMGNRDRDYEQYF. DNA of the CDR3: TGTGCCAGCAGCCACATGGGGAACCGGGACAGGGACTACGAGCAGTACTTC.

This sequence joins TRBV19 and TRBJ1-2; D gene uncertain. This CDR3 region has 18 residues. The germline V gene has CDR1 LNHDA and CDR2 SQIVND (reference sequence). V was trimmed by 5 bases and J by 0 bases, leaving 22 bases between them. The chain's CDR3 is CASSHPRLIGRANYGYTF. CDR3 coding DNA: TGTGCCAGTAGTCATCCCCGTCTGATTGGGCGGGCTAACTATGGCTACACCTTC.

The chain couples TRBV7-2 to TRBJ1-5; D perhaps matches TRBD1 (6 bases). The CDR3 contains 15 residues. V was pared by 2 bases and J by 6 bases, with 14 bases between. Germline loops: CDR1 SGHTA, CDR2 FQGNSA. The CDR3, as DNA: TGTGCCAGCAGCTTAAGGGCAGGGGTCGGTCAGCCCCAGCATTTT. It encodes CASSLRAGVGQPQHF.

The rearrangement uses TRBV2 and TRBJ2-3, with 9 bases identical to TRBD2. This CDR3 has 14 amino acids. V lost 8 bases, J lost 1 base, and 4 bases stayed unmatched. CDR1 and CDR2 (germline): SNHLY, FYNNEI. The CDR3 DNA reads TGTGCCAGCCAATTAGCGGGGGGCACAGATACGCAGTATTTT. Residues: CASQLAGGTDTQYF.

This chain joins TRBV10-3 and TRBJ2-3, with D possibly matching TRBD2 (6 bases). The CDR3 spans 16 residues. Germline CDR1 reads ENHRY; CDR2 reads SYGVKD. Deletions cut 0 bases from V and 3 bases from J, with 13 bases between. The CDR3 loop reads CAISESMGGTTDTQYF. In DNA, the CDR3 is TGTGCCATCAGTGAGTCGATGGGGGGAACGACAGATACGCAGTATTTT.

CDR3 nucleotides: TGTGCCAGCAGTGGGGTTCAATCTCCGGGTGGATGGTTTGCTTTCTTT. This encodes CASSGVQSPGGWFAFF. The rearrangement links TRBV2 to TRBJ1-1; D unresolved. The V gene lost 4 bases and the J gene lost 11 bases, with 26 bases spanning the gap. From germline, CDR1 is SNHLY and CDR2 FYNNEI. This CDR3 comprises 16 residues.

This clone has only one observation. The chain carries TRBV5-1 and TRBJ2-3; D is perhaps TRBD1 (6 bases). Germline V lookup: CDR1 SGHRS, CDR2 YFSETQ. Trimming removed 3 bases from V and 4 bases from J, with 6 bases in between. The CDR3 consists of 12 residues. The chain's CDR3 is CASSWGPDTQYF. The CDR3 nucleotides read TGCGCCAGCAGCTGGGGGCCAGATACGCAGTATTTT.

The chain combines TRBV6-5 with TRBJ1-3, with D maybe TRBD1 (5 bases). V lost 2 bases and J lost 2, with 7 bases in between. This CDR3 contains 14 residues. Germline assignment: CDR1 MNHEY and CDR2 SVGAGI. Here the CDR3 DNA reads TGTGCCAGCAGTTACGGGGGGGCTGGAAACACCATATATTTT. This translates into CASSYGGAGNTIYF.

The CDR3 DNA reads as TGTGCCAGCAGCTTGGGACAGGGGCCCTACAATGAGCAGTTCTTC. Translation gives CASSLGQGPYNEQFF. This chain joins TRBV5-6 and TRBJ2-1; 8 nucleotides line up with TRBD1. Losses at the gene ends were 0 bases for V and 2 bases for J; bases not matched to a gene: 1. The CDR3 is made up of 15 amino acids. Germline V gene data show CDR1 as SGHDT and CDR2 as YYEEEE.

This clone was counted a single time. This CDR3 reads CASRRETGAANYGYTF. DNA for the CDR3: TGTGCCAGCAGACGGGAAACAGGGGCGGCTAACTATGGCTACACCTTC. The rearrangement uses TRBV5-5 and TRBJ1-2; 7 bases are shared with TRBD1. V was pared by 5 bases and J by 0 bases, with 10 bases of the junction left unmatched. Per the germline V gene, CDR1 is SGHKS and CDR2 is YYEKEE (reference sequence). This CDR3 spans 16 amino acids.

V usage is TRBV19 and J usage is TRBJ2-7; maybe TRBD2 (5 bases). The V gene's germline CDR1 is LNHDA and CDR2 SQIVND (reference sequence). Trimming shortened V by 5 bases and J by 1 base, and 15 bases separated the two germline ends. The CDR3 has 15 residues. The CDR3 DNA follows: TGTGCCAGTAGTGCGGACTGGATAGGATCCTACGAGCAGTACTTC. It is translated as CASSADWIGSYEQYF.

This clone has more than one count but fewer than ten. This chain uses TRBV28 with TRBJ2-7; D perhaps matches TRBD1 (6 bases). CDR3 length: 14 residues. V dropped 2 bases and J dropped 4 bases, with 12 bases sitting between them. Germline CDR1 is MDHEN and CDR2 is SYDVKM. Here the CDR3 DNA reads TGTGCCAGCAGTTTAGGGCAGGGGCTTTACGAGCAGTACTTC. It specifies CASSLGQGLYEQYF.

This clone was picked up one time. The rearrangement uses TRBV10-1 and TRBJ2-2; perhaps TRBD1 as D (6 bases). Germline-derived CDR1 and CDR2 are WNHNN and SYGVQD (reference sequence). There are 16 residues in the CDR3. Trimming took 2 bases from V and 6 from J, leaving 16 bases between them. This CDR3 reads CASSEMGIQGPGELFF. The CDR3 DNA reads as TGCGCCAGCAGTGAGATGGGGATTCAGGGGCCCGGGGAGCTGTTTTTT.